Given below is one T cell receptor beta chain in context. These data belong to a study of cytomegalovirus exposure and HLA in healthy donors. Only in-frame clones appear in the TCRdb table, and some are missing; sequencing was by immunoSEQ multiplex PCR. The sample holds tens of thousands of clones, around 90% seen once. The CDR3 loop spans 18 amino acids. V dropped 1 base and J dropped 0 bases, with 16 bases sitting between them. Germline loops: CDR1 LNHDA, CDR2 SQIVND (reference sequence). The gene calls are TRBV19 and TRBJ1-3, with a tentative D call TRBD1 (6 bases). The sample was PBMCs. The TCR sequence derives from a woman aged 18-29 years in good health and CMV-seropositive. The CDR3 sequence: CASSIGAWGLHSGNTIYF. In DNA, the CDR3 is TGTGCCAGTAGTATAGGGGCATGGGGGCTACACTCTGGAAACACCATATATTTT.